This T cell receptor beta chain was observed in a study of T cells in Graves' hyperthyroidism and ophthalmopathy. Background on the study: Once the initial diagnosis was made, peripheral blood was obtained before any treatment. Study observations and caveats: Patients with ophthalmopathy were separated from those with stable hyperthyroidism by a 13 V-J model.

The source material, RNA transcripts, was used to amplify TCR beta CDR3 regions. During a first-round RT-PCR of the TCR CDR3, the HTBI primer set was used. TCRdb redid the calling of the multiplex PCR reads with MiXCR, one entry per CDR3 protein. The data show around 540,000 distinct CDR3 sequences, roughly 16% seen once. The CDR3 spans 13 residues. The V end lost 4 bases, the J end lost 9 bases, and 16 bases lay between the germline ends. CDR1 is SGHRS, CDR2 YFSETQ, per germline. This clonotype was detected only a few times. What it binds is not known. Ophthalmopathy in the patients scored at least 3 on Clinical Activity Score and at least 4 on NOSPECS grade, lasting under 3 months.

The sequence was obtained from a woman in her 30s with Graves' ophthalmopathy. Sequenced sample: blood. The V gene is TRBV5-1, the J gene TRBJ2-5; D is unresolved. The CDR3 DNA is TGCGCCAGCAGCGTATCGGCTGCGGCGGCCCAGTACTTC. Protein product: CASSVSAAAAQYF.